This entry lists 28 T cell receptor beta chains sequenced from one sample in a study of Ad26.COV2.S vaccination and SARS-CoV-2 variants. This table comes from immunoSEQ multiplex PCR, and its TCRdb copy is limited to in-frame clones, with some not included. The sample records about 280,000 clones, around 87% being singletons. This sample's treatment: roughly 18 received Ad26.COV2.S at low or high dose, single or two shots; several received placebo; per-sample allocation not given. The samples were gathered on day 63 after the first injection of vaccine or placebo. The sequences come from peripheral blood, collected in a trial of Ad26.COV2.S vaccine versus placebo. Every receptor here comes from a person aged 18-65 years who received the Ad26.COV2.S COVID-19 vaccine or a placebo.

The V call is TRBV6-5, the J call TRBJ2-7; D perhaps matches TRBD1 (6 bases). Germline CDR1 and CDR2: MNHEY and SVGAGI. Trimming left V 2 bases short and J 3 bases short, with 11 bases between. The CDR3 runs 14 residues. The CDR3 reads CASSYGTRGYEQYF. The CDR3, as DNA: TGTGCCAGCAGTTACGGGACACGGGGCTACGAGCAGTACTTC.

V is TRBV13 and J is TRBJ1-2; 11 positions agree with TRBD1. The germline CDR1 and CDR2 sequences are PRHDT and FYEKMQ (reference sequence). CDR3 length: 14 amino acids. J gave up 5 bases and V 6 bases, and 5 bases lay outside the gene matches. The CDR3 loop reads CASSGQGAFYGYTF. The DNA of the CDR3 is TGTGCCAGCAGTGGACAGGGGGCGTTTTATGGCTACACCTTC. Supplemented by reference TRBV13 and TRBJ1-2, the full variable domain reads AAGVIQSPRHLIKEKRETATLKCYPIPRHDTVYWYQQGPGQDPQFLISFYEKMQSDKGSIPDRFSAQQFSDYHSELNMSSLELGDSALYFCASSGQGAFYGYTFGSGTRLTVV.

The rearrangement joins TRBV3-1 (or the pseudogene TRBV3-2) to TRBJ2-2; 8 bases line up with TRBD1. Germline V lookup: CDR1 LGHDT, CDR2 YNNKEL (reference sequence). The length of the CDR3 is 19 residues. After removal of 3 bases from V and 4 bases from J, the junction contained 16 bases not matched to a gene. The CDR3 region has the DNA TGTGCCAGCAGCCAGGGGAGAGGGGGACAGGTGATAGGCACCGGGGAGCTGTTTTTT. The encoded protein is CASSQGRGGQVIGTGELFF.

The J gene is TRBJ2-1, the V gene TRBV27; D ambiguous. Germline V gene data show CDR1 as MNHEY and CDR2 as SMNVEV (reference sequence). The germline V and J ends were trimmed by 4 bases and 3 bases, with 22 bases remaining between them. The CDR3 contains 18 residues. The CDR3 region has the DNA TGTGCCAGCAGTTCACCCAAATTGCGGTGGCGGTTCTACAATGAGCAGTTCTTC. Protein: CASSSPKLRWRFYNEQFF.

The gene calls are TRBV11-2 and TRBJ1-4; D unclear. The CDR3 loop spans 14 amino acids. The V gene lost 3 bases and the J gene lost 5 bases, with 10 bases spanning the gap. Germline values: CDR1 SGHAT, CDR2 FQNNGV. The CDR3 sequence is CASSFSHGNEKLFF. The CDR3 bases are TGTGCCAGCAGCTTTTCTCACGGGAATGAAAAACTGTTTTTT.

The V call is TRBV6-4, the J call TRBJ2-3, with 8 bases matching TRBD1. This CDR3 is 15 amino acids long. Unmatched junction bases numbered 5, after V lost 0 bases and J lost 6 bases. Germline CDR1 reads MRHNA; CDR2 reads SNTAGT. CDR3 DNA sequence: TGTGCCAGCAGTGACTCAGGACAGGGAAGGGATACGCAGTATTTT. This codes for CASSDSGQGRDTQYF.

The chain employs TRBV5-1 and TRBJ1-2; 7 bases fit TRBD1. The germline V gene has CDR1 SGHRS and CDR2 YFSETQ. Losses at the gene ends were 3 bases for V and 4 bases for J; bases not matched to a gene: 12. This CDR3 region has 16 residues. The CDR3 DNA sequence: TGCGCCAGCAGCTCGTCACCGGGACAGTCGTTCTATGGCTACACCTTC. Amino acid sequence: CASSSSPGQSFYGYTF.

The chain combines TRBV10-1 with TRBJ2-1; 9 nucleotides match TRBD1. With 3 bases clipped from V and 5 bases from J, the junction kept 5 bases outside the gene matches. Germline values: CDR1 WNHNN, CDR2 SYGVQD (reference sequence). The CDR3 is 15 residues long. Here the CDR3 reads CASSDPGQGNNEQFF. As DNA, the CDR3 is TGCGCCAGCAGTGATCCGGGACAGGGAAACAATGAGCAGTTCTTC.

Here the CDR3 DNA reads TGTGCCAGCAGCTACGAGACCGGAAAGTCTACGCAGTATTTT. It is translated as CASSYETGKSTQYF. The chain couples TRBV5-6 to TRBJ2-3; unclear D gene. Between the trimmed V and J ends, which lost 3 bases and 8 bases, there was a span of 16 bases. Germline assignment: CDR1 SGHDT and CDR2 YYEEEE. This CDR3 contains 14 residues.

V and J are TRBV5-1 and TRBJ2-5; possibly TRBD1 for D (5 bases). The CDR3 runs 15 residues. V lost 4 bases and J 5 bases, leaving 18 bases between the germline ends. CDR1 SGHRS and CDR2 YFSETQ come from the germline V gene. The CDR3 is CASSPWTIHTETQYF. The CDR3 DNA is TGCGCCAGCAGCCCCTGGACAATTCATACGGAGACCCAGTACTTC.

The chain carries TRBV5-6 and TRBJ2-1; 7 bases are a match to TRBD1. Germline-derived CDR1 and CDR2 are SGHDT and YYEEEE. Trimming at V came to 5 bases and at J to 5 bases, leaving 10 bases not matched to a gene. The CDR3 loop spans 15 amino acids. The DNA for the CDR3 is TGTGCCAGCAGATTTCCCGGACAGGTGGACAATGAGCAGTTCTTC. This gives the protein CASRFPGQVDNEQFF.

The chain is built from TRBV7-8 and TRBJ2-2, with 9 bases that match TRBD2. This CDR3 is 16 amino acids long. With V trimmed by 5 bases and J by 5 bases, 9 bases remained unmatched. Per the germline V gene, CDR1 is SGHVS and CDR2 is FQNEAQ. The DNA of the CDR3 is TGTGCCAGCAGCCGTTTAACTAGCGGGCCAACCGGGGAGCTGTTTTTT. Translated: CASSRLTSGPTGELFF.

The V gene is TRBV7-9, the J gene TRBJ1-5; D may be TRBD1 (6 bases). V lost 5 bases to trimming and J lost 4 bases, with 18 bases between them. CDR1 is SEHNR, CDR2 FQNEAQ, per germline (reference sequence). This CDR3 is built from 16 residues. The CDR3 here is CASSLGGAGGNQPQHF. For the CDR3, the DNA is TGTGCCAGCAGCCTAGGGGGGGCAGGAGGGAATCAGCCCCAGCATTTT.

This sequence joins TRBV2 and TRBJ2-1; 12 nucleotides agree with TRBD2. The CDR3 loop spans 15 amino acids. J lost 9 bases, V lost 6 bases, and 9 bases had no gene match. In germline, CDR1 is SNHLY, CDR2 FYNNEI. The DNA for the CDR3 is TGTGCCAGCAGCATCCTAGCGGGAGGGCCCGGTGAGCAGTTCTTC. This sequence encodes CASSILAGGPGEQFF.

The chain carries TRBV4-1 and TRBJ2-3; D might be TRBD2 (6 bases). The CDR3 runs 15 residues. Per the germline V gene, CDR1 is MGHRA and CDR2 is YSYEKL. V lost 4 bases and J 9 bases, leaving 20 bases between the germline ends. The CDR3 DNA follows: TGCGCCAGCAGCCCCGAAGAGGGGAGGCCCGGGACGCAGTATTTT. Protein product: CASSPEEGRPGTQYF.

This chain links TRBV13 with TRBJ2-4; D gene ambiguous. The ends were cut back, 3 bases at V and 15 bases at J, with 18 bases in the middle. There are 13 residues in the CDR3. Germline CDR1 and CDR2: PRHDT and FYEKMQ (reference sequence). The CDR3 protein is CASSFGKGLVRYF. DNA for the CDR3: TGTGCCAGCAGCTTTGGTAAGGGCCTCGTGAGGTACTTC.

The genes are TRBV6-5 and TRBJ1-2, with D perhaps matching TRBD1 (5 bases). The CDR3 contains 12 residues. Trimming removed 7 bases from V and 8 bases from J, with 14 bases in between. Germline-derived CDR1 and CDR2 are MNHEY and SVGAGI. The CDR3 coding sequence is TGTGCCAGCACCCCGGGGGGAGGAGGCTACACCTTC. Its protein product is CASTPGGGGYTF.

The rearrangement joins TRBV11-3 to TRBJ1-1; D is undetermined. V was trimmed by 1 base and J by 3 bases, leaving 6 bases between them. The CDR3 length is 13 residues. Germline-derived CDR1 and CDR2 are SGHNT and YENEEA. This CDR3 is CASSLGVHTEAFF. The CDR3 DNA is TGTGCCAGCAGCTTAGGAGTTCACACTGAAGCTTTCTTT. Full variable domain (rest looked up from reference TRBV11-3 and TRBJ1-1): EAGVVQSPRYKIIEKKQPVAFWCNPISGHNTLYWYLQNLGQGPELLIRYENEEAVDDSQLPKDRFSAERLKGVDSTLKIQPAELGDSAVYLCASSLGVHTEAFFGQGTRLTVV.

This chain links TRBV15 with TRBJ1-2; D perhaps matches TRBD1 (5 bases). CDR3 length equals 16 residues. CDR1 LNHNV and CDR2 YYDKDF come from the germline V gene (reference sequence). Deletions cut 0 bases from V and 7 bases from J, with 18 bases between. Written as DNA, the CDR3 is TGTGCCACCAGCAGAGATCAGCAGGGTTCCAGGACTGGCTACACCTTC. This encodes CATSRDQQGSRTGYTF.

The chain is built from TRBV6-2 or TRBV6-3 and TRBJ1-5, with D possibly TRBD1 on 5 matching bases. Trimming took off 4 bases at V and 0 bases at J, with 16 bases between the two ends. In germline, CDR1 is MNHEY, CDR2 SVGEGT. This CDR3 is 17 amino acids long. The CDR3 sequence is CASSSRTTAFSNQPQHF. The CDR3 DNA sequence: TGTGCCAGCAGTTCACGGACAACCGCCTTTAGCAATCAGCCCCAGCATTTT.

The sample holds one count of this clone. The rearrangement links TRBV2 to TRBJ1-2; D is possibly TRBD1 (5 bases). With 4 bases removed from V and 8 bases from J, the gap between germline ends came to 11 bases. Germline-derived CDR1 and CDR2 are SNHLY and FYNNEI. The CDR3 loop spans 12 amino acids. The CDR3 DNA follows: TGTGCCAGCAGTGCAGGGTACGAGGGCTACACCTTC. Translating gives CASSAGYEGYTF.

The genes are TRBV13 and TRBJ2-2, with TRBD2 as a possible D gene (6 bases). The germline V gene has CDR1 PRHDT and CDR2 FYEKMQ (reference sequence). The V gene lost 4 bases and the J gene lost 4 bases, with 16 bases spanning the gap. The length of the CDR3 is 16 residues. Here the CDR3 reads CASSSAAGPGTGELFF. CDR3 DNA: TGTGCCAGCAGCTCCGCCGCGGGGCCAGGCACCGGGGAGCTGTTTTTT. The complete variable domain, with remaining parts taken from reference TRBV13 and TRBJ2-2, reads AAGVIQSPRHLIKEKRETATLKCYPIPRHDTVYWYQQGPGQDPQFLISFYEKMQSDKGSIPDRFSAQQFSDYHSELNMSSLELGDSALYFCASSSAAGPGTGELFFGEGSRLTVL.

The chain combines TRBV15 with TRBJ2-7, with a tentative D call TRBD2 (5 bases). The CDR3 totals 15 residues. V lost 5 bases, J lost 3 bases, and 17 bases lay in between. CDR1 is LNHNV and CDR2 is YYDKDF in the germline V gene (reference sequence). This CDR3 reads CATSPWVGLIYEQYF. As DNA, the CDR3 is TGTGCCACCAGCCCCTGGGTAGGACTGATCTACGAGCAGTACTTC.

V is TRBV18 and J is TRBJ1-1; TRBD1 might be the D (5 bases). CDR3 length: 15 amino acids. CDR1 and CDR2 (germline): KGHSH, LQKENI. Trimming left V 2 bases short and J 2 bases short, with 12 bases between. The DNA of the CDR3 is TGTGCCAGCTCACCAAGGACACCAGTTAACACTGAAGCTTTCTTT. This sequence encodes CASSPRTPVNTEAFF.

This clone was found once. The rearrangement joins TRBV7-2 to TRBJ2-2; the match to TRBD1 covers 8 bases. The trim removed 5 bases at V and 6 bases at J, leaving 5 bases unmatched. Germline V gives CDR1 SGHTA, CDR2 FQGNSA. The CDR3 is 14 amino acids. CDR3 residues: CASSLGQGAGELFF. CDR3 nucleotide sequence: TGTGCCAGCAGCCTTGGACAGGGCGCCGGGGAGCTGTTTTTT.

The chain couples TRBV28 to TRBJ1-2; 9 bases fit TRBD1. The CDR3 extends over 14 amino acids. The V gene end was trimmed by 5 bases and the J gene end by 4 bases; junction bases not matched to a gene: 5. Germline V lookup: CDR1 MDHEN, CDR2 SYDVKM. As DNA, the CDR3 is TGTGCCAGCAGTACCGGGACAGGGATCTATGGCTACACCTTC. It encodes CASSTGTGIYGYTF.

The rearrangement links TRBV7-9 to TRBJ2-3; weak D call: TRBD2 (5 bases). This CDR3 is built from 12 residues. Trimming removed 6 bases at V and 1 base at J, with 5 bases between. Germline assignment: CDR1 SEHNR and CDR2 FQNEAQ (reference sequence). CDR3 loop: CASRAGTDTQYF. CDR3 sequence (DNA): TGTGCCAGCAGAGCGGGCACAGATACGCAGTATTTT.

Worth noting for this clone: An end of the junction does not agree with germline; a read error may underlie this. V and J are TRBV7-7 and TRBJ2-7; D ambiguous. Germline CDR1 and CDR2: SSHAT and FNYEAQ (reference sequence). This CDR3 region has 13 residues. The CDR3 here is CASSVTSGYEQYF. The CDR3 nucleotides read TGTGCTAGCAGTGTTACCTCAGGTTACGAGCAGTACTTC. Complete variable domain (other parts from reference TRBV7-7 and TRBJ2-7): GAGVSQSPRYKVTKRGQDVTLRCDPISSHATLYWYQQALGQGPEFLTYFNYEAQPDKSGLPSDRFSAERPEGSISTLTIQRTEQRDSAMYRCASSVTSGYEQYFGPGTRLTVT.